The present T cell receptor beta chain was sequenced within a study of blood T cells in healthy people across ages (dated by TCRdb to 2015 to 2017). Regarding the research as a whole: In model experiments, template switching captured roughly one uniquely barcoded TCR beta cDNA molecule for every two T cells. The study analyzed two additional independent replicas of 1 million unique cDNA reads from the same blood draw for two donors, one aged 18 to 29 and one aged 80 or older. The study measured age-related changes in TCR beta repertoire diversity using deep sequencing normalized with unique cDNA molecular identifiers. To avoid experimental bias, donors of different ages were randomly spread across the sequencing lanes. The donors were split into four age groups: young (average around 16 years), middle-aged (around 37), aged (about 62) and long-lived (roughly 88).

About this clonotype: Its binding antigen is unknown. It has no much larger one-base neighbor in the sample; base qualities were not kept.

The paper's findings and limits, for the study overall: Compared with the aged group, the long-lived group had more naive CD4+ T cells, fewer expanded clones and increased TCR diversity, a pattern suggesting age selection. Since profiling was done on bulk unsorted PBMCs, naive and antigen-experienced compartments could not be conclusively compared. A strong correlation was found between observed TCR beta diversity and the percentage of naive T cells measured by flow cytometry. Observed TCR beta diversity per million T cells fell roughly linearly with age, and a significant reduction was already apparent by age roughly 40. The CMV infection status of donors was not known, potentially confounding age-related changes in expanded clonotypes. Estimates of total diversity from one million sequenced T cells were regarded as lower bounds and underestimates.

Donors were 39 systemically healthy Caucasian individuals from Russia aged roughly 6 to 90 years. Roughly 10 milliliters of peripheral blood were collected from each donor into EDTA-treated Vacutainer tubes. Ficoll-Paque density-gradient centrifugation was used to isolate PBMCs, with at least 6 million obtained per sample. Total RNA was extracted from PBMCs with Trizol reagent, with at least 5.5 micrograms obtained per sample. For every donor, flow cytometry on a PBMC aliquot measured the percentage of naive CD45RAhigh/CD27high T cells. The CDR3 covers 12 residues, taking in both the cysteine and the phenylalanine. Solely the CDR3 DNA is kept, with 36 bases framed from the first base. CDR1 SNHLY and CDR2 FYNNEI are derived from the germline V gene. Relative to germline, V is 6 bases shorter and J is 6 bases shorter, with 10 bases between their ends. The protocol used for the library was 5' RACE. Sequencing was carried out with an Illumina HiSeq 2500. A second PCR of roughly 6 to 12 cycles was run with a J-beta primer mix and a sample-barcoded 5' primer. A unique molecular identifier was introduced onto each TCR beta cDNA molecule by a template-switch 5' adaptor carrying 12 random nucleotides. Each sample yielded at least 3 million CDR3-containing paired-end reads. First-strand cDNA was synthesized from all RNA with the Mint cDNA synthesis kit, primed by a TRBC-specific oligonucleotide. Following uracil-DNA glycosylase treatment, all cDNA underwent a first 18-cycle PCR with the universal primers M1SS and BC2_uni_R. From the authors' description of their analysis: Each sample was normalized by randomly selecting 1 million high-quality reads, each carrying a distinct molecular identifier. Reads with shared molecular identifiers were discarded instead of being binned into consensus sequences. MiTCR, with a Q25 quality threshold and the strictest error-elimination algorithm, was used for CDR3 identification, clonotype clustering and error correction. A nonparametric unseen species model with Euler transformation was used to estimate a lower bound on total TCR beta diversity. TCRdb's own reprocessing of the public reads used fastp at Q25 and MiXCR and kept productive beta chains. Identical CDR3 protein sequences are pooled into one entry, listed with their most common genes and DNA. TCRdb's processing, not the authors', yielded these V and J calls. Recorded for this sample are fewer than 700,000 distinct CDR3 sequences; around half of them occurred a single time. Around 25% of the sample is taken by the ten largest.

This chain joins TRBV2 to TRBJ2-3; the D gene assignment is ambiguous. The receptor was isolated from a man at least 80 years old in good health. The sequenced sample consisted of blood. The DNA is as follows: TGTGCCAGCAGAAGTCTTGGGGATACGCAGTATTTT. The encoded protein is CASRSLGDTQYF.